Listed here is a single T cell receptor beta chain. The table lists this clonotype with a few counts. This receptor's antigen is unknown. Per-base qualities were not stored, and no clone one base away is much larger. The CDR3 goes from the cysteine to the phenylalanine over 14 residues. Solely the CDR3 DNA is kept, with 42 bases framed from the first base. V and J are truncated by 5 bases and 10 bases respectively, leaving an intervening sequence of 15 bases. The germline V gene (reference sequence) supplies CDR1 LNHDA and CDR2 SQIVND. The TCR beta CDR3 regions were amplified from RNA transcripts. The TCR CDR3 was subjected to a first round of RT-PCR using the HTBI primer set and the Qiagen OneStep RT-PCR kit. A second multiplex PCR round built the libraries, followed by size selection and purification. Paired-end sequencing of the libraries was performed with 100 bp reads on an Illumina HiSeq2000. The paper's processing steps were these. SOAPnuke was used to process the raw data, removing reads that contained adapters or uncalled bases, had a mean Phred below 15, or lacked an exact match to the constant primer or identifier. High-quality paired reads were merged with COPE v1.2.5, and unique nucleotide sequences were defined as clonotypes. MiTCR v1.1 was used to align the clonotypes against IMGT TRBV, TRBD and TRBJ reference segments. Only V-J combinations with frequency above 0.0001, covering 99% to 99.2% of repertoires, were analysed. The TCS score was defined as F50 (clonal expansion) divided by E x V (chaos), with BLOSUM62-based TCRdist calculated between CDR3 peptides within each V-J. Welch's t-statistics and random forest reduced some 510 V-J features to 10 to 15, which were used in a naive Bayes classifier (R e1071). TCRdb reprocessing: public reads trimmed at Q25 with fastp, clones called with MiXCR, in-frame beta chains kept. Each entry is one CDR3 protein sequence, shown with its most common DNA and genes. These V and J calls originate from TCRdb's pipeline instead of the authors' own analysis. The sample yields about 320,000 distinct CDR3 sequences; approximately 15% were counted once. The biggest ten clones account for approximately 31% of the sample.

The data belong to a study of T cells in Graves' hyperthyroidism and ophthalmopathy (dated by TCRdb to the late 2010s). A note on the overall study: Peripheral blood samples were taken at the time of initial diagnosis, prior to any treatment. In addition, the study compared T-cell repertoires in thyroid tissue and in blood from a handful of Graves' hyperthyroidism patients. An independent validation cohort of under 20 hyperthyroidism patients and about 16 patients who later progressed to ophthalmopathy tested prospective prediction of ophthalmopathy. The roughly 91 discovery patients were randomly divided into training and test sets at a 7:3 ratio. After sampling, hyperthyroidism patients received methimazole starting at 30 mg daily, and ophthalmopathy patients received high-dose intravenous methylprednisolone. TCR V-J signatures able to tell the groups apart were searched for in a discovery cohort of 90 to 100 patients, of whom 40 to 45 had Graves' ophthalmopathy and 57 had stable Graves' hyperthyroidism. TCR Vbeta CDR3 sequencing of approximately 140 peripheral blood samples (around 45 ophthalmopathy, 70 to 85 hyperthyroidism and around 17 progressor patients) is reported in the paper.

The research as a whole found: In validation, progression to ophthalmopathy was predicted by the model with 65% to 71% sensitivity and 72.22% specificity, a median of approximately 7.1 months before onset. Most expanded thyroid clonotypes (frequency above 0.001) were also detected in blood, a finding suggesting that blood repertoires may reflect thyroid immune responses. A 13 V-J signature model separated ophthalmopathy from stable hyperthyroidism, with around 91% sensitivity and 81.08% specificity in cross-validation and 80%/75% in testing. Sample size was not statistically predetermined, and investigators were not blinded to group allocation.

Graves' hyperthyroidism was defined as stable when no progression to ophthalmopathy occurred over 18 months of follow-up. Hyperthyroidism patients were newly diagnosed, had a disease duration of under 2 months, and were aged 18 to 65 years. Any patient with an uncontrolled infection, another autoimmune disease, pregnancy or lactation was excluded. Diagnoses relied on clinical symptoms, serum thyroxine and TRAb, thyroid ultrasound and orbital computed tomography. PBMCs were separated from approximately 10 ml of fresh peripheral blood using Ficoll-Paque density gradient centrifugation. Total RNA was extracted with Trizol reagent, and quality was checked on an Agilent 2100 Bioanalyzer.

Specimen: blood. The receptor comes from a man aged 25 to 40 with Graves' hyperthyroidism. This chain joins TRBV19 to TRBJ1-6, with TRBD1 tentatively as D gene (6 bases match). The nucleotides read TGTGCCAGTAGTCTTGCAGGGGCGGGATCACCCCTCCACTTT. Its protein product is CASSLAGAGSPLHF.